Shown below are 7 T cell receptor beta chains from a single sample sequenced in a study of a mutant IDH1 vaccine in newly diagnosed glioma. These receptors are not linked to any known antigen. As to time point: week 11, during vaccination. Doses comprised 300 ug of mutant IDH1 20-mer peptide each, plus topical imiquimod. Using immunoSEQ multiplex PCR, the repertoire was profiled, and TCRdb retains in-frame clones only, with some absent. The sample has roughly 120,000 clones; 90% are singletons. Sequencing used PBMCs, obtained from a glioma patient whose treatment included an IDH1 peptide vaccine. All receptors derive from a woman in her 50s with glioma.

This clone has just a few counts. CDR3 amino acids: CASSEGWDRGHGNEQFF. CDR3 nucleotide sequence: TGTGCCAGCAGTGAAGGGTGGGACAGGGGGCACGGGAATGAGCAGTTCTTC. J is TRBJ2-1 and V is TRBV6-1; 12 nucleotides line up with TRBD1. CDR1 is MNHNS, CDR2 SASEGT, per germline. The CDR3 is made up of 17 amino acids. The V and J ends lost 1 base and 7 bases, in that order; junction bases with no gene match: 8.

The chain combines TRBV5-1 with TRBJ1-5; D unresolved. Germline CDR1 reads SGHRS; CDR2 reads YFSETQ. The ends were cut back, 0 bases at V and 1 base at J, with 8 bases in the middle. This CDR3 region has 15 residues. In DNA form, the CDR3 reads TGCGCCAGCAGCTTGGAGGGTGTGAGCAATCAGCCCCAGCATTTT. Translation gives CASSLEGVSNQPQHF.

The chain couples TRBV27 to TRBJ1-1; the D is unclear. The CDR3 sequence is 16 residues long. CDR1 and CDR2 from the germline V gene are MNHEY and SMNVEV (reference sequence). V was clipped by 2 bases and J by 0 bases, with 13 bases between them. The CDR3, as DNA: TGTGCCAGCAGTTTACGGTTCCAGGCGTTGAACACTGAAGCTTTCTTT. This sequence encodes CASSLRFQALNTEAFF.

The rearrangement uses TRBV6-1 and TRBJ2-1, with 9 nucleotides matching TRBD1. Germline CDR1 and CDR2: MNHNS and SASEGT. The J segment lost 5 bases and the V segment lost 6 bases, leaving 2 bases of the junction unmatched. The CDR3 length is 13 residues. The CDR3 region is CASRTGGHNEQFF. For the CDR3, the DNA is TGTGCCAGCAGGACAGGGGGACACAATGAGCAGTTCTTC.

The chain employs TRBV7-2 and TRBJ2-2; either TRBD1 or TRBD2 may fit D (5 bases each). Germline loops: CDR1 SGHTA, CDR2 FQGNSA. V was clipped by 1 base and J by 6 bases, with 12 bases between them. This CDR3 contains 15 residues. This CDR3 reads CASSLVGRGAGELFF. The CDR3 DNA reads as TGTGCCAGCAGCTTAGTTGGGAGAGGGGCCGGGGAGCTGTTTTTT.

The chain combines TRBV2 with TRBJ2-2, with D possibly being TRBD2 (5 bases). CDR1 SNHLY and CDR2 FYNNEI come from the germline V gene. Trimming stripped 8 bases from V and 4 bases from J, with 11 bases between. This CDR3 is built from 13 residues. CDR3 sequence (DNA): TGTGCCAGCCAGGCCCGGGGCACCGGGGAGCTGTTTTTT. This translates into CASQARGTGELFF. Together with reference TRBV2 and TRBJ2-2, the CDR3 gives the full variable domain: EPEVTQTPSHQVTQMGQEVILRCVPISNHLYFYWYRQILGQKVEFLVSFYNNEISEKSEIFDDQFSVERPDGSNFTLKIRSTKLEDSAMYFCASQARGTGELFFGEGSRLTVL.

The chain couples TRBV5-1 to TRBJ2-1; D ambiguous. The ends were cut back, 7 bases at V and 2 bases at J, with 22 bases in the middle. This CDR3 is built from 17 residues. Germline CDR1 and CDR2: SGHRS and YFSETQ. For the CDR3, the DNA is TGCGCCAGCGGTCACTTGATCGGGCGGCACCCCTACAATGAGCAGTTCTTC. Its translation: CASGHLIGRHPYNEQFF.